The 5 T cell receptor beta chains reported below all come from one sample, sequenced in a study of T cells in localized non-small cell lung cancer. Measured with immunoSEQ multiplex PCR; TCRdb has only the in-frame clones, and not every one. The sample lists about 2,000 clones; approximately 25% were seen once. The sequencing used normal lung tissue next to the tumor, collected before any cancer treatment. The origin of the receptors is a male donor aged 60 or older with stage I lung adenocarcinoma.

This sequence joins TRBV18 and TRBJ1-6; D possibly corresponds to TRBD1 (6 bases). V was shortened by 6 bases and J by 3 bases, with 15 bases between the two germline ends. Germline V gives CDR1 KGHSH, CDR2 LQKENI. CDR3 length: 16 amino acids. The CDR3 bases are TGTGCCAGCTCCCGAGCCGGGACACACTATAATTCACCCCTCCACTTT. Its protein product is CASSRAGTHYNSPLHF.

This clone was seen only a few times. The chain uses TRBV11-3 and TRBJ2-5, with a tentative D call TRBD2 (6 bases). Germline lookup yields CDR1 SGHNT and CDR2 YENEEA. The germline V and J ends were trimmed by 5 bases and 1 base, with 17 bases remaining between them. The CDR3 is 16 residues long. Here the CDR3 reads CASSHSGGGTQETQYF. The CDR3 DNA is TGTGCCAGCAGCCACTCTGGTGGCGGGACCCAAGAGACCCAGTACTTC.

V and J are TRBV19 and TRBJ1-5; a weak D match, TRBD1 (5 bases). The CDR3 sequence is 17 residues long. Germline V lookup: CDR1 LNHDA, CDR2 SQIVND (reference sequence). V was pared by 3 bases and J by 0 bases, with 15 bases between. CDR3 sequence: CASSIPRGSYSNQPQHF. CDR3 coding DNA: TGTGCCAGTAGTATTCCCCGGGGGTCCTATAGCAATCAGCCCCAGCATTTT.

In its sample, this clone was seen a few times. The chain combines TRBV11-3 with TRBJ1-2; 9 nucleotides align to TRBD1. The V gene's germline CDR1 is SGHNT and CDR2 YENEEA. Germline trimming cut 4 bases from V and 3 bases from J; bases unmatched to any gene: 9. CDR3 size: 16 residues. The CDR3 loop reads CASSSRGQGTDYGYTF. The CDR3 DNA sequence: TGTGCCAGCAGCTCACGAGGACAGGGGACGGACTATGGCTACACCTTC.

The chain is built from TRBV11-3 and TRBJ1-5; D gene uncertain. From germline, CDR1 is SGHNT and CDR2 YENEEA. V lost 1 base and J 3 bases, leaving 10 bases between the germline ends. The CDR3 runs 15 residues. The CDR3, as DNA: TGTGCCAGCAGCTTAGGCGACGTCCCCAATCAGCCCCAGCATTTT. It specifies CASSLGDVPNQPQHF.